This T cell receptor (beta chain) was sequenced during a study of T-cell memory formation after mild COVID-19. Findings of the study overall: Largely, contracting CD4+ clones fell within CM and EM, and contracting CD8+ clones within EMRA. CD4/CD8 balance held among clones contracting day 15 to 85, and later expanders leaned CD4+.

Comments on this clonotype: The antigen remains undetermined.

Looked up from germline, CDR1 is SGHRS and CDR2 is YFSETQ. This CDR3 region has 13 residues. V lost 7 bases and J lost 4, with 14 bases in between. TCR alpha and TCR beta cDNA libraries with sample barcodes and UMIs came from 5'RACE using constant-segment primers. TCRdb ran MiXCR on the 5' RACE reads and lists one entry per CDR3 protein. Of fewer than 500,000 distinct CDR3 sequences in the sample, roughly 25% are singletons; the top ten hold around 13%. This clonotype was obtained from an adult woman who had mild COVID-19 (a few samples of this study predate the infection). Cell type and time point are not known. This chain uses TRBV5-1 with TRBJ1-1; no firm D call. The source material was PBMCs or a T cell subset sorted from them (not recorded which). For the CDR3, the DNA is TGCGCCAGCCGCAGGAGCGCAAGCACTGAAGCTTTCTTT. This encodes CASRRSASTEAFF. The variable domain in full, with the rest retrieved from reference TRBV5-1 and TRBJ1-1, is KAGVTQTPRYLIKTRGQQVTLSCSPISGHRSVSWYQQTPGQGLQFLFEYFSETQRNKGNFPGRFSGRQFSNSRSEMNVSTLELGDSALYLCASRRSASTEAFFGQGTRLTVV.